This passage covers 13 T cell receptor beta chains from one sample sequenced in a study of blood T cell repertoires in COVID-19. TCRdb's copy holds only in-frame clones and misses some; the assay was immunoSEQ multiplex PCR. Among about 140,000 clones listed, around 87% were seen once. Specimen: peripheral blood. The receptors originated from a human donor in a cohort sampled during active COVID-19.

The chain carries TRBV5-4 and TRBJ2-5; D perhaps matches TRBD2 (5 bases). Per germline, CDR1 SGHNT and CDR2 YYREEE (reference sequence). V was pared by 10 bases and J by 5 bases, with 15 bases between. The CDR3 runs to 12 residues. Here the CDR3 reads CAYTGSGETQYF. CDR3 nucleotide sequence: TGTGCCTATACGGGGAGTGGGGAGACCCAGTACTTC.

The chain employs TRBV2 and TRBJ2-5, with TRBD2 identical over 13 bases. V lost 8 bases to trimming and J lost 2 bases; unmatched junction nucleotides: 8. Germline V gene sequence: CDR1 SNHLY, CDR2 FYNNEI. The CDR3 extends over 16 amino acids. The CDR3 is CASLGLAGKTQETQYF. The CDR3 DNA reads TGTGCCAGCCTGGGACTAGCGGGAAAAACTCAAGAGACCCAGTACTTC. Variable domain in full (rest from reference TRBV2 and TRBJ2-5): EPEVTQTPSHQVTQMGQEVILRCVPISNHLYFYWYRQILGQKVEFLVSFYNNEISEKSEIFDDQFSVERPDGSNFTLKIRSTKLEDSAMYFCASLGLAGKTQETQYFGPGTRLLVL.

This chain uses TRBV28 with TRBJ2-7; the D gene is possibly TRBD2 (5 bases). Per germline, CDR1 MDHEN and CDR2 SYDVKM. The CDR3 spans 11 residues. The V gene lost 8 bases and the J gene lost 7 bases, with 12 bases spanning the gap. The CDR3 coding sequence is TGTGCCAGCTACTCGAGGAGGGAGCAGTACTTC. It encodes CASYSRREQYF.

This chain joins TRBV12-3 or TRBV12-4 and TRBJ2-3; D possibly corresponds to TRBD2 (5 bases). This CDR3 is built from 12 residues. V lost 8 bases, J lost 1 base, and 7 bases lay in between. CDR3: CASEGGTDTQYF. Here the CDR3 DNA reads TGTGCCAGCGAGGGCGGCACAGATACGCAGTATTTT.

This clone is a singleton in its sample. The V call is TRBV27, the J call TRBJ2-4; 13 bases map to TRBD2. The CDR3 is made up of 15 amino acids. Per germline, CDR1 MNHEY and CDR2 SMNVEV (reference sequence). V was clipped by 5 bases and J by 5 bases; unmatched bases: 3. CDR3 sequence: CASSPGTSGENIQYF. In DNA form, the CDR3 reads TGTGCCAGCAGTCCCGGGACTAGCGGGGAAAACATTCAGTACTTC.

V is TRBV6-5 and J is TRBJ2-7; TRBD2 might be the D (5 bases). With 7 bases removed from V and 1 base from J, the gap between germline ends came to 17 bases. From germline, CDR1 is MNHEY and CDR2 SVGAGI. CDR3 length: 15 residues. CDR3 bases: TGTGCCAGCATCATGAACGCCGGGATGTCCTACGAGCAGTACTTC. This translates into CASIMNAGMSYEQYF.

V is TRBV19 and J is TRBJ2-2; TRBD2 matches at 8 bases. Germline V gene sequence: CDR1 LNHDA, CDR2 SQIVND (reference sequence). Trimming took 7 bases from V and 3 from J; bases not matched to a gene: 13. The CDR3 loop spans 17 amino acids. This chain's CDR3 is CASKRSGSEKHTGELFF. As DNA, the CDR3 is TGTGCCAGTAAAAGGAGCGGGAGCGAGAAACACACCGGGGAGCTGTTTTTT.

The CDR3 loop reads CASSLEEGVGYTF. The CDR3, as DNA: TGTGCCAGCAGCTTAGAAGAAGGGGTAGGCTACACCTTC. The gene calls are TRBV7-9 and TRBJ1-2; weak D call: TRBD1 (5 bases). Trimming removed 1 base from V and 8 bases from J, with 11 bases in between. CDR1 is SEHNR and CDR2 is FQNEAQ in the germline V gene (reference sequence). The CDR3 runs to 13 residues.

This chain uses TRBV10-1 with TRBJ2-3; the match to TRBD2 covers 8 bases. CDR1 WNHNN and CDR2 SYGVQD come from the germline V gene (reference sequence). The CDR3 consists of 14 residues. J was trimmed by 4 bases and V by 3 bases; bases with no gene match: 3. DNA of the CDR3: TGCGCCAGCAGTGAAAGTAGCGGGGCAGATACGCAGTATTTT. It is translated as CASSESSGADTQYF.

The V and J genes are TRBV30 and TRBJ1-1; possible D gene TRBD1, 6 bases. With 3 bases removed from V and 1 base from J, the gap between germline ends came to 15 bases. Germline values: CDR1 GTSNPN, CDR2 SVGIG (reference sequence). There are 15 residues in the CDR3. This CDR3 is CAWSAQGHQNTEAFF. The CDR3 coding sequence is TGTGCCTGGAGCGCACAGGGACACCAGAACACTGAAGCTTTCTTT.

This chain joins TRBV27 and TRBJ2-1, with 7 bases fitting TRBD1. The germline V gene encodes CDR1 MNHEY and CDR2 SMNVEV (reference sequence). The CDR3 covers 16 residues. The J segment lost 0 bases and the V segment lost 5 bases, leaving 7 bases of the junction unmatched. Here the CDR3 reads CASSPRGQSSYNEQFF. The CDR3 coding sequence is TGTGCCAGCAGTCCCAGGGGACAGAGCTCCTACAATGAGCAGTTCTTC.

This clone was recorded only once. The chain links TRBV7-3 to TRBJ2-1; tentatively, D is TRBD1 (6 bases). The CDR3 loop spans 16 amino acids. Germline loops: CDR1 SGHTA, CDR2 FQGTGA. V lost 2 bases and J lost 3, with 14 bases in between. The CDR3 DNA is TGTGCCAGCAGCTTATTCGGACGAGGGGGCTACAATGAGCAGTTCTTC. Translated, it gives CASSLFGRGGYNEQFF.

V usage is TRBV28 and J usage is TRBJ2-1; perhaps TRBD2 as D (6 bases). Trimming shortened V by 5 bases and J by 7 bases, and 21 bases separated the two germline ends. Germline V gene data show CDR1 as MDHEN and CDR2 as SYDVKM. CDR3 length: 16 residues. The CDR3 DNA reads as TGTGCCAGCAGTCCGGGGTGGGACTCCTTAGGGAATGAGCAGTTCTTC. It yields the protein CASSPGWDSLGNEQFF.